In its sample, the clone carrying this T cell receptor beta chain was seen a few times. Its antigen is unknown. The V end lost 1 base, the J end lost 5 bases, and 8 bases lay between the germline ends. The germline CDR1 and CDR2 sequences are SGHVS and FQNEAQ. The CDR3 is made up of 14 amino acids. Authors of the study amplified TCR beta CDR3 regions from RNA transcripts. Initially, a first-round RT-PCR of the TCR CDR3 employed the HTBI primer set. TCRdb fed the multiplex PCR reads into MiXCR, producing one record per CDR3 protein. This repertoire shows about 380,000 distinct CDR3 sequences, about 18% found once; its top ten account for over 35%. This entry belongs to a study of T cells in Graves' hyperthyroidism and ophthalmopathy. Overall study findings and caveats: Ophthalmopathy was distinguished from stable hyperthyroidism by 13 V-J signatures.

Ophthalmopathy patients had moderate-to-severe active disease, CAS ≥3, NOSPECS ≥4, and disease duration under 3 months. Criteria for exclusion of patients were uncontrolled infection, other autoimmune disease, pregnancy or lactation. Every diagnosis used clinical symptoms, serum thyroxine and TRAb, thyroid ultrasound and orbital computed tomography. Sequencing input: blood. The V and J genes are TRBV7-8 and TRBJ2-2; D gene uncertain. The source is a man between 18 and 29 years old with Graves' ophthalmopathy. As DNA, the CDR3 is TGTGCCAGCAGCTTAGTCGCAGGAACCGGGGAGCTGTTTTTT. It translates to CASSLVAGTGELFF.